This T cell receptor (beta chain) stems from a study of T cells in Graves' hyperthyroidism and ophthalmopathy. Study results and caveats: Ophthalmopathy and stable hyperthyroidism were separated by a 13 V-J model.

TCR beta CDR3 regions were amplified from RNA. TCR CDR3 underwent first-round RT-PCR with the HTBI primer set. TCRdb processed the multiplex PCR reads anew with MiXCR; each CDR3 protein has one entry. This table has hundreds of thousands of distinct CDR3 sequences, 38% appearing once. A note on this clonotype: The target antigen is unknown.

The hyperthyroidism patients had all been newly diagnosed, and their disease duration was under 2 months. Their ages ranged from 18 to 65 years. Diagnosis rested on symptoms, serum thyroxine and TRAb, thyroid ultrasound, and orbital computed tomography. PBMCs were derived from 9.5 to 10 ml fresh peripheral blood. The sequencing input was blood. This clonotype was obtained from a man in his late teens or twenties with Graves' hyperthyroidism.

In nucleotides, the CDR3 is TGTGCCAGCAGCTGGCGAGCGGGAAGCTCTTCCGGGGAGCTGTTTTTT. As protein: CASSWRAGSSSGELFF. The V gene is TRBV9, the J gene TRBJ2-2; 7 bases are a match to TRBD2. The CDR3 has 16 residues. Germline CDR1 reads SGDLS; CDR2 reads YYNGEE. Unmatched junction bases numbered 12, after V lost 4 bases and J lost 6 bases.